The T cell receptor (beta chain) under discussion was sequenced for a study of regulatory T cells in long-lasting Graves disease. Study at large: Less than 3 months of antithyroid drugs had been taken by newly diagnosed Graves' patients. Findings of the study overall: Persistent disease samples used TRBV28, TRBJ1-2 and TRBJ2-5 preferentially.

To make TCR beta libraries, researchers used iRepertoire HTBI primers and Arm-PCR of CDR3 regions. TCRdb redid the calling of the multiplex PCR reads with MiXCR, one entry per CDR3 protein. The sample contains 200,000 to 250,000 distinct CDR3 sequences, 20% of which appear only once. Stated time point: newly diagnosed GD, antithyroid drugs for less than 3 months. Following extraction of RNA from PBMCs, that RNA was used to make the TCR library. In this sample, this clonotype turned up many times. Its matching antigen is unknown. Germline assignment: CDR1 SGHTA and CDR2 FQGNSA. CDR3 length: 16 amino acids. V lost 5 bases and J lost 1; bases outside the gene matches: 6.

This chain joins TRBV7-2 and TRBJ2-7; 12 nucleotides line up with TRBD2. This clonotype was obtained from a female donor with Graves disease. The sequencing used peripheral blood mononuclear cells (PBMCs), collected at new diagnosis, from a patient treated with antithyroid drugs. The DNA for the CDR3 is TGTGCCAGCAGCCCTCAGACTAGCGGGAGTTCCTACGAGCAGTACTTC. This translates into CASSPQTSGSSYEQYF.